Following are 17 T cell receptor beta chains from one sample sequenced in a study of blood T cells in healthy people across ages. It was with a sample-barcoded 5' primer and a J-beta primer mix that a second PCR of roughly 7 to 11 cycles was run. TCRdb independently ran MiXCR on the 5' RACE reads; one entry per CDR3 protein. Of 700,000 to 1,000,000 distinct CDR3 sequences in the sample, about 42% were seen once. The sample comprised blood. Receptors were obtained from a man in his sixties in good health.

This chain uses TRBV4-1 with TRBJ2-4; D not certain. This CDR3 contains 14 residues. Trimming shortened V by 1 base and J by 6 bases, and 10 bases separated the two germline ends. The germline CDR1 and CDR2 sequences are MGHRA and YSYEKL. CDR3 residues: CASSQVDPGNIQYF. The CDR3 DNA follows: TGCGCCAGCAGCCAAGTGGACCCAGGAAACATTCAGTACTTC.

The chain couples TRBV6-1 to TRBJ2-5; the D call may be TRBD1 or TRBD2 (5 bases each). CDR3 length: 14 amino acids. V was pared by 6 bases and J by 5 bases, with 16 bases between. Germline CDR1 reads MNHNS; CDR2 reads SASEGT. In DNA form, the CDR3 reads TGTGCCAGCAGCATCAAAAGAGGGGTGGAGACCCAGTACTTC. This gives the protein CASSIKRGVETQYF.

This clonotype was counted a few times. The chain is built from TRBV10-1 and TRBJ2-7; the D is unclear. V was clipped by 3 bases and J by 7 bases, with 13 bases between them. The CDR3 runs 13 residues. Germline loops: CDR1 WNHNN, CDR2 SYGVQD (reference sequence). CDR3 loop: CASSDQEYNEQYF. CDR3 nucleotide sequence: TGCGCCAGCAGTGACCAGGAATACAATGAGCAGTACTTC.

CDR3 protein: CSANQVGTDTQYF. The CDR3 bases are TGCAGTGCTAACCAGGTCGGCACAGATACGCAGTATTTT. V usage is TRBV20-1 and J usage is TRBJ2-3; no definite D call. CDR3 length: 13 amino acids. The ends were cut back, 4 bases at V and 1 base at J, with 9 bases in the middle. Germline V gives CDR1 DFQATT, CDR2 SNEGSKA (reference sequence).

This sequence joins TRBV10-3 and TRBJ2-6, with no clear D. The length of the CDR3 is 18 residues. Germline V gives CDR1 ENHRY, CDR2 SYGVKD. Trimming stripped 3 bases from V and 0 bases from J, with 15 bases between. The CDR3 nucleotides read TGTGCCATCAGTGACCCACTCGGTCCCCACTCTGGGGCCAACGTCCTGACTTTC. Translated, it gives CAISDPLGPHSGANVLTF.

This clonotype was counted between two and nine times. The gene calls are TRBV4-3 and TRBJ1-4, with D possibly being TRBD1 (6 bases). Trimming stripped 0 bases from V and 8 bases from J, with 19 bases between. CDR3 size: 17 residues. Germline V lookup: CDR1 LGHNA, CDR2 YSLEER. The chain's CDR3 is CASSQDLTGRGGEKLFF. The CDR3 DNA follows: TGCGCCAGCAGCCAAGATCTGACGGGCAGGGGAGGGGAAAAACTGTTTTTT.

The J gene is TRBJ2-3, the V gene TRBV4-1, with D tentatively TRBD1 (6 bases). The CDR3 covers 16 residues. CDR1 is MGHRA, CDR2 YSYEKL, per germline. The V gene lost 4 bases and the J gene lost 0 bases, with 14 bases spanning the gap. CDR3: CASSLTGQPSTDTQYF. Written as DNA, the CDR3 is TGCGCCAGCAGCCTCACCGGACAGCCGAGCACAGATACGCAGTATTTT.

This clonotype appeared a few times. The rearrangement joins TRBV20-1 to TRBJ2-3; the D gene could be TRBD1 or TRBD2 (6 bases each). The germline V gene encodes CDR1 DFQATT and CDR2 SNEGSKA (reference sequence). The ends were cut back, 5 bases at V and 2 bases at J, with 14 bases in the middle. CDR3 size: 14 residues. The CDR3 spells CSAYQGTFTDTQYF. The CDR3 DNA reads TGCAGTGCTTATCAGGGGACTTTCACAGATACGCAGTATTTT.

This chain joins TRBV10-3 and TRBJ2-4, with unresolved D. The DNA matches TRBJ2-7 better at its end, which makes the J call doubtful. The V gene's germline CDR1 is ENHRY and CDR2 SYGVKD. The CDR3 contains 14 residues. CDR3 sequence reads: CAISGLGSPYEQYF. Here the CDR3 DNA reads TGTGCCATCAGTGGGCTAGGGTCACCTTACGAGCAGTACTTC.

The V call is TRBV20-1, the J call TRBJ1-2; 7 bases agree with TRBD1. Germline V CDR1 and CDR2: DFQATT, SNEGSKA (reference sequence). The CDR3 is made up of 11 amino acids. J was trimmed by 8 bases and V by 7 bases; bases with no gene match: 7. CDR3 amino acids: CSEKGAYGYTF. The CDR3 DNA reads TGCAGTGAGAAGGGGGCGTACGGCTACACCTTC.

Written as DNA, the CDR3 is TGTGCCTGGAGTGTTGGTAGTGTTGTCGGGGGGCAGTACTTC. This translates into CAWSVGSVVGGQYF. V is TRBV30 and J is TRBJ2-4; 7 bases align to TRBD2. Looked up from germline, CDR1 is GTSNPN and CDR2 is SVGIG (reference sequence). The trim removed 0 bases at V and 13 bases at J, leaving 12 bases unmatched. The CDR3 totals 14 residues.

For the CDR3, the DNA is TGCGCCAGCAGCCAAGAGGGGGGCGCAAAGTCACCCCTCCACTTT. Protein sequence: CASSQEGGAKSPLHF. This chain uses TRBV4-1 with TRBJ1-6, with D tentatively TRBD1 (6 bases). The CDR3 consists of 15 residues. Trimming pared 0 bases from V and 10 bases from J, leaving 13 bases between. Germline V CDR1 and CDR2: MGHRA, YSYEKL.

This clonotype was seen only a few times. The V call is TRBV6-2 or TRBV6-3, the J call TRBJ2-3, with D perhaps TRBD2 (5 bases). V dropped 4 bases and J dropped 6 bases, with 17 bases sitting between them. Germline loops: CDR1 MNHEY, CDR2 SVGEGT. The CDR3 sequence is 15 residues long. The CDR3 region has the DNA TGTGCCAGCAGTTCCATACCGCGAGAGGGCGATACGCAGTATTTT. Translated, it gives CASSSIPREGDTQYF.

This clonotype was recorded a few times. The rearrangement joins TRBV27 to TRBJ1-2; 7 bases are a match to TRBD1. J gave up 3 bases and V 5 bases, and 6 bases lay outside the gene matches. This CDR3 region has 14 residues. Germline values: CDR1 MNHEY, CDR2 SMNVEV (reference sequence). The CDR3 coding sequence is TGTGCCAGCAGTCCGAGGGACAGCTACTATGGCTACACCTTC. Its protein product is CASSPRDSYYGYTF.

A word on this clonotype: A clone one base away is much larger, so this may be a read error. This chain joins TRBV7-9 and TRBJ2-6; no clear D. The CDR3 has 14 residues. CDR1 and CDR2 (germline): SEHNR, FQNEAQ (reference sequence). CDR3 sequence: CASSPSSRANVLTF. CDR3 DNA: TGTGCCAGCAGCCCCAGCTCTAGGGCCAACGTCCTGACTTTC.

This clonotype was counted only a few times. The chain combines TRBV4-3 with TRBJ2-1; D unclear. The CDR3 loop spans 14 amino acids. Germline CDR1 reads LGHNA; CDR2 reads YSLEER. V lost 1 base to trimming and J lost 10 bases, with 14 bases between them. The CDR3 DNA reads TGCGCCAGCAGCCAAGTCACCACGGCAGGAGAGCAGTTCTTC. Its translation is CASSQVTTAGEQFF.

Only a few counts were recorded for this clonotype. The chain links TRBV7-9 to TRBJ2-7; D possibly corresponds to TRBD2 (5 bases). Trimming took 1 base from V and 0 from J, leaving 10 bases between them. Germline values: CDR1 SEHNR, CDR2 FQNEAQ (reference sequence). There are 15 residues in the CDR3. The CDR3 region is CASSLGGLFSYEQYF. The CDR3 coding sequence is TGTGCCAGCAGCTTAGGAGGGCTATTCTCCTACGAGCAGTACTTC.